Below, 30 T cell receptor beta chains from the same sample are listed, as sequenced in a study of shared clonotypes between healthy human individuals. TCRdb keeps only in-frame clones here, not all; method: immunoSEQ multiplex PCR. The data hold approximately 2,000,000 clones, with 92% observed a single time. Sequencing was carried out using naive CD4+ T cells from PBMCs. Subset described: CD45RA+ positively selected. These receptor sequences come from a man aged 18 to 30 in good health. Some clones in this sample may be carry-over from other donors' samples.

The chain employs TRBV19 and TRBJ1-5; D uncertain. Germline values: CDR1 LNHDA, CDR2 SQIVND (reference sequence). The length of the CDR3 is 12 residues. Trimming left V 7 bases short and J 4 bases short, with 8 bases between. The CDR3 DNA is TGTGCCAGTACAAAGGCTAATCAGCCCCAGCATTTT. Amino acid sequence: CASTKANQPQHF.

The gene calls are TRBV28 and TRBJ2-2; 8 nucleotides align to TRBD2. J lost 0 bases, V lost 5 bases, and 5 bases had no gene match. The CDR3 extends over 16 amino acids. From germline, CDR1 is MDHEN and CDR2 SYDVKM. In nucleotides, the CDR3 is TGTGCCAGCAGTAAACCGGGACTAGCGAACACCGGGGAGCTGTTTTTT. It translates to CASSKPGLANTGELFF.

V is TRBV6-5 and J is TRBJ2-1, with no clear D. V lost 7 bases, J lost 2 bases, and 9 bases lay in between. In germline, CDR1 is MNHEY, CDR2 SVGAGI. There are 13 residues in the CDR3. Here the CDR3 reads CASKPTTYNEQFF. For the CDR3, the DNA is TGTGCCAGCAAACCTACAACCTACAATGAGCAGTTCTTC.

This clone was observed once. The sample has other DNA sequences that encode this CDR3 too. The chain carries TRBV28 and TRBJ2-3, with 8 bases lining up with TRBD1. The germline V gene encodes CDR1 MDHEN and CDR2 SYDVKM. The CDR3 has 14 amino acids. With 4 bases clipped from V and 1 base from J, the junction kept 1 base outside the gene matches. CDR3 amino acids: CASSSTGGTDTQYF. CDR3 in DNA: TGTGCCAGCAGTTCGACAGGGGGCACAGATACGCAGTATTTT.

The chain carries TRBV23-1 and TRBJ2-1, with D hard to call. Being an ORF, TRBV23-1 has a function that is uncertain. V gave up 7 bases and J gave up 2 bases, with 12 bases separating them. The CDR3 covers 14 residues. Here the CDR3 reads CASTSEAPYNEQFF. The DNA of the CDR3 is TGCGCCAGCACTTCTGAGGCGCCCTACAATGAGCAGTTCTTC.

Note on this clone: This specimen includes other DNA sequences encoding the same CDR3. The gene calls are TRBV7-2 and TRBJ2-2; perhaps TRBD1 as D (5 bases). The CDR3 is 14 amino acids. V was trimmed by 3 bases and J by 2 bases, leaving 7 bases between them. CDR1 and CDR2 from the germline V gene are SGHTA and FQGNSA. The CDR3 bases are TGTGCCAGCAGCTTGCGGACAAACACCGGGGAGCTGTTTTTT. Translation: CASSLRTNTGELFF.

The chain recombines TRBV21-1 with TRBJ1-5. TRBV21-1 is given as a pseudogene. The CDR3 runs 12 residues. CDR3: CASPTWYQPQHF. CDR3 bases: TGTGCCAGCCCTACCTGGTATCAGCCCCAGCATTTT.

The chain employs TRBV5-1 and TRBJ2-5; 7 bases align to TRBD2. The CDR3 spans 15 residues. The trim removed 3 bases at V and 5 bases at J, leaving 10 bases unmatched. Germline CDR1 is SGHRS and CDR2 is YFSETQ. DNA of the CDR3: TGCGCCAGCAGCTACCTCAGCGGGATTAGTGAGACCCAGTACTTC. The encoded protein is CASSYLSGISETQYF.

The genes are TRBV28 and TRBJ2-7; 7 nucleotides align to TRBD2. Germline CDR1 and CDR2: MDHEN and SYDVKM. The CDR3 runs 16 residues. V shed 5 bases and J 3 bases; nucleotides not matched to a gene: 13. The CDR3 protein is CASSPPGQRTSYEQYF. The CDR3 DNA sequence: TGTGCCAGCAGTCCCCCGGGGCAGAGGACTAGCTACGAGCAGTACTTC.

The rearrangement links TRBV28 to TRBJ2-1; D is possibly TRBD2 (7 bases). V shed 6 bases and J shed 0 bases, with 18 bases lying between them. The germline V gene has CDR1 MDHEN and CDR2 SYDVKM. The CDR3 has 17 amino acids. CDR3 bases: TGTGCCAGCAGCACCCTCCGGGGGGCTCGCTCCTACAATGAGCAGTTCTTC. This encodes CASSTLRGARSYNEQFF. Full variable domain (missing parts from reference TRBV28 and TRBJ2-1): DVKVTQSSRYLVKRTGEKVFLECVQDMDHENMFWYRQDPGLGLRLIYFSYDVKMKEKGDIPEGYSVSREKKERFSLILESASTNQTSMYLCASSTLRGARSYNEQFFGPGTRLTVL.

The rearrangement uses TRBV28 and TRBJ2-5; perhaps TRBD1 as D (5 bases). This CDR3 comprises 14 residues. The ends were cut back, 6 bases at V and 0 bases at J, with 11 bases in the middle. The germline gives CDR1 MDHEN, CDR2 SYDVKM. CDR3 region: CASRLDTYQETQYF. The CDR3 DNA sequence: TGTGCCAGCAGACTGGACACTTACCAAGAGACCCAGTACTTC. Based on the CDR3 plus reference TRBV28 and TRBJ2-5, the full variable domain is DVKVTQSSRYLVKRTGEKVFLECVQDMDHENMFWYRQDPGLGLRLIYFSYDVKMKEKGDIPEGYSVSREKKERFSLILESASTNQTSMYLCASRLDTYQETQYFGPGTRLLVL.

The chain uses TRBV23-1 and TRBJ2-7; 7 bases are a match to TRBD1. TRBV23-1 is known as an ORF, though its function is uncertain. The length of the CDR3 is 17 residues. The J segment lost 3 bases and the V segment lost 3 bases, leaving 14 bases of the junction unmatched. For the CDR3, the DNA is TGCGCCAGCAGTCATCGGGACGGGACAGCATCCCTCTACGAGCAGTACTTC. It translates to CASSHRDGTASLYEQYF.

V usage is TRBV7-9 and J usage is TRBJ2-5; D may be TRBD1 (5 bases). The germline V gene has CDR1 SEHNR and CDR2 FQNEAQ (reference sequence). Trimming cost V 1 base and J 1 base, with 10 bases left between them. The CDR3 is made up of 15 amino acids. The chain's CDR3 is CASSLDLTAQETQYF. CDR3 nucleotide sequence: TGTGCCAGCAGCTTAGACCTGACAGCCCAAGAGACCCAGTACTTC.

The genes are TRBV7-9 and TRBJ1-1; no clear D. Germline CDR1 and CDR2: SEHNR and FQNEAQ (reference sequence). V shed 4 bases and J shed 2 bases, with 14 bases lying between them. The CDR3 is made up of 15 amino acids. The CDR3 nucleotides are TGTGCCAGCAGCTGGAGCGGGGTTGGAAACACTGAAGCTTTCTTT. Translation gives CASSWSGVGNTEAFF.

The rearrangement links TRBV2 to TRBJ2-3; maybe TRBD2 (6 bases). The CDR3 covers 12 residues. Germline CDR1 SNHLY, CDR2 FYNNEI. Trimming removed 7 bases at V and 4 bases at J, with 9 bases between. The CDR3 protein is CASMRDSDTQYF. The CDR3 DNA is TGTGCCAGCATGAGGGACTCAGATACGCAGTATTTT.

For this clone: Other DNA sequences from this sample encode an identical CDR3 as well. The chain recombines TRBV5-1 with TRBJ1-2; D gene unclear. The CDR3 sequence is 13 residues long. V was trimmed by 4 bases and J by 0 bases, leaving 7 bases between them. CDR1 and CDR2 (germline): SGHRS, YFSETQ. The CDR3, as DNA: TGCGCCAGCAGCCTTGATCCTAACTATGGCTACACCTTC. This sequence encodes CASSLDPNYGYTF. Full variable domain (remainder filled in from reference TRBV5-1 and TRBJ1-2): KAGVTQTPRYLIKTRGQQVTLSCSPISGHRSVSWYQQTPGQGLQFLFEYFSETQRNKGNFPGRFSGRQFSNSRSEMNVSTLELGDSALYLCASSLDPNYGYTFGSGTRLTVV.

This clone was recorded only once. The rearrangement joins TRBV11-1 to TRBJ2-1, with D possibly TRBD1 on 6 matching bases. CDR3 size: 16 residues. V shed 1 base and J shed 0 bases, with 10 bases lying between them. Germline V gene sequence: CDR1 SGHAT, CDR2 FQDESV (reference sequence). CDR3 protein: CASSLETGYSYNEQFF. CDR3 DNA: TGTGCCAGCAGCTTAGAAACAGGGTACTCCTACAATGAGCAGTTCTTC. The entire variable domain, with the rest obtained from reference TRBV11-1 and TRBJ2-1, is as follows: EAEVAQSPRYKITEKSQAVAFWCDPISGHATLYWYRQILGQGPELLVQFQDESVVDDSQLPKDRFSAERLKGVDSTLKIQPAELGDSAMYLCASSLETGYSYNEQFFGPGTRLTVL.

This clone appeared once. The rearrangement uses TRBV11-2 and TRBJ1-2; D ambiguous. Germline assignment: CDR1 SGHAT and CDR2 FQNNGV. The V end was cut by 2 bases, the J end by 4 bases, with 20 bases between. CDR3 length: 17 amino acids. In DNA form, the CDR3 reads TGTGCCAGCAGCTTATCAATTCGGGCCGGAGGATTCTATGGCTACACCTTC. It specifies CASSLSIRAGGFYGYTF.

The chain joins TRBV7-9 to TRBJ2-1, with D unresolved. V was cut by 3 bases and J by 1 base, with 10 bases left in between. Germline CDR1 and CDR2: SEHNR and FQNEAQ (reference sequence). The CDR3 loop spans 15 amino acids. The CDR3 DNA reads as TGTGCCAGCAGCTTTCAAGCCCAATCCTACAATGAGCAGTTCTTC. Translation: CASSFQAQSYNEQFF.

This sequence joins TRBV7-2 and TRBJ2-3, with 7 bases lining up with TRBD2. Germline CDR1 is SGHTA and CDR2 is FQGNSA. V shed 1 base, J shed 0 bases, and the junction held 13 bases outside the gene matches. The CDR3 runs to 19 residues. CDR3 in amino acids: CASSLVPIPGLSSTDTQYF. The DNA of the CDR3 is TGTGCCAGCAGCTTAGTCCCTATACCGGGACTAAGTAGCACAGATACGCAGTATTTT.

V gene TRBV25-1 combines with J gene TRBJ2-3; 7 bases agree with TRBD2. The CDR3 spans 16 residues. The ends lost 4 bases at V and 2 bases at J; junction bases unmatched: 9. CDR1 is MGHDK, CDR2 SYGVNS, per germline. The CDR3 coding sequence is TGTGCCAGCAGTGGTCCCGGCGGGACTACCACAGATACGCAGTATTTT. This gives the protein CASSGPGGTTTDTQYF.

The rearrangement joins TRBV28 to TRBJ2-7; 8 bases are a match to TRBD1. The CDR3 contains 15 residues. The V gene's germline CDR1 is MDHEN and CDR2 SYDVKM. With 6 bases clipped from V and 1 base from J, the junction kept 8 bases outside the gene matches. CDR3 amino acids: CASRPSWTGSYEQYF. The CDR3 DNA reads as TGTGCCAGCAGACCATCTTGGACAGGGTCCTACGAGCAGTACTTC.

The chain combines TRBV21-1 with TRBJ2-5; TRBD1 is taken as the D call from the table, unchecked against the DNA. TRBV21-1 is marked as a pseudogene. The CDR3 consists of 17 residues. The chain's CDR3 is CASSKASSRGRLETQYF. The DNA for the CDR3 is TGTGCCAGCAGCAAAGCTAGCTCCAGGGGGCGCCTGGAGACCCAGTACTTC.

The chain combines TRBV9 with TRBJ2-3; 10 nucleotides line up with TRBD2. CDR1 and CDR2 from the germline V gene are SGDLS and YYNGEE. There are 17 residues in the CDR3. The V gene end was trimmed by 1 base and the J gene end by 2 bases; junction bases not matched to a gene: 7. Here the CDR3 DNA reads TGTGCCAGCAGCGTAAGGAGCGGGAGGGAATTCACAGATACGCAGTATTTT. Amino acids: CASSVRSGREFTDTQYF. The full variable domain, its missing parts supplied by reference TRBV9 and TRBJ2-3, is DSGVTQTPKHLITATGQRVTLRCSPRSGDLSVYWYQQSLDQGLQFLIQYYNGEERAKGNILERFSAQQFPDLHSELNLSSLELGDSALYFCASSVRSGREFTDTQYFGPGTRLTVL.

The rearrangement links TRBV7-9 to TRBJ1-6; tentative D call: TRBD1 (5 bases). V shed 6 bases and J shed 9 bases, with 12 bases lying between them. From germline, CDR1 is SEHNR and CDR2 FQNEAQ (reference sequence). The CDR3 contains 13 residues. The CDR3: CASRAGSGSPLHF. In DNA, the CDR3 is TGTGCCAGCAGGGCAGGGTCGGGTTCACCCCTCCACTTT.

The chain is built from TRBV5-4 and TRBJ2-7; D may match TRBD1 or TRBD2 (5 bases each). The CDR3 is 16 amino acids. Trimming left V 3 bases short and J 0 bases short, with 16 bases between. The V gene's germline CDR1 is SGHNT and CDR2 YYREEE (reference sequence). CDR3 sequence: CASSSVAGSASYEQYF. The CDR3 DNA reads TGTGCCAGCAGCTCCGTCGCAGGGAGCGCCTCCTACGAGCAGTACTTC.

The chain is built from TRBV10-3 and TRBJ1-6, with 8 bases lining up with TRBD1. V gave up 2 bases and J gave up 6 bases; unmatched junction bases: 0. The CDR3 sequence is 14 residues long. Germline V lookup: CDR1 ENHRY, CDR2 SYGVKD. This chain's CDR3 is CAISEGTGNSPLHF. CDR3 DNA sequence: TGTGCCATCAGTGAGGGGACAGGTAATTCACCCCTCCACTTT.

The chain joins TRBV4-2 to TRBJ2-7; tentative D call: TRBD2 (6 bases). This CDR3 is 15 amino acids long. The germline V gene has CDR1 LGHNA and CDR2 YNFKEQ. V lost 0 bases, J lost 2 bases, and 11 bases lay in between. In DNA form, the CDR3 reads TGTGCCAGCAGCCAAGAAGGAGGGAATACCTACGAGCAGTACTTC. Protein sequence: CASSQEGGNTYEQYF.

The chain uses TRBV7-9 and TRBJ2-5, with 13 bases fitting TRBD2. V lost 3 bases to trimming and J lost 2 bases; unmatched junction nucleotides: 3. This CDR3 region has 16 residues. The germline V gene encodes CDR1 SEHNR and CDR2 FQNEAQ (reference sequence). The CDR3 nucleotides are TGTGCCAGCAGCTTCGGACTAGCGGGGGAACAAGAGACCCAGTACTTC. It codes for CASSFGLAGEQETQYF.

This chain joins TRBV27 and TRBJ2-3; TRBD2 matches at 9 bases. CDR3 size: 17 residues. The V gene's germline CDR1 is MNHEY and CDR2 SMNVEV (reference sequence). The V and J ends lost 5 bases and 4 bases, in that order; junction bases with no gene match: 13. DNA of the CDR3: TGTGCCAGCAGTCTCCGTTTTGGCGGGAGGGCGGCAGATACGCAGTATTTT. This encodes CASSLRFGGRAADTQYF.